Shown below are 2 T cell receptor beta chains from a single sample sequenced in a study of blood T cell repertoires in COVID-19. Data came from immunoSEQ multiplex PCR; TCRdb stores just in-frame clones and leaves some out. The sample records about 91,000 clones, about four fifths being singletons. The material sequenced was peripheral blood. These receptors came from a woman older than 75 with acute or convalescent COVID-19.

The chain uses TRBV7-9 and TRBJ1-4, with 7 nucleotides matching TRBD1. V gave up 4 bases and J gave up 4 bases; unmatched junction bases: 6. The CDR3 consists of 15 residues. CDR1 is SEHNR, CDR2 FQNEAQ, per germline (reference sequence). The DNA of the CDR3 is TGTGCCAGCAGCTCACAGGGGAACGGTAATGAAAAACTGTTTTTT. Residues: CASSSQGNGNEKLFF.

This chain connects TRBV3-1 (or the pseudogene TRBV3-2) to TRBJ1-6; D is possibly TRBD1 (6 bases). CDR3 length: 18 amino acids. The germline CDR1 and CDR2 sequences are LGHDT and YNNKEL (reference sequence). The V gene lost 1 base and the J gene lost 0 bases, with 13 bases spanning the gap. The CDR3 loop reads CASSQGATGSSYNSPLHF. The DNA for the CDR3 is TGTGCCAGCAGCCAAGGAGCGACAGGAAGCTCCTATAATTCACCCCTCCACTTT.